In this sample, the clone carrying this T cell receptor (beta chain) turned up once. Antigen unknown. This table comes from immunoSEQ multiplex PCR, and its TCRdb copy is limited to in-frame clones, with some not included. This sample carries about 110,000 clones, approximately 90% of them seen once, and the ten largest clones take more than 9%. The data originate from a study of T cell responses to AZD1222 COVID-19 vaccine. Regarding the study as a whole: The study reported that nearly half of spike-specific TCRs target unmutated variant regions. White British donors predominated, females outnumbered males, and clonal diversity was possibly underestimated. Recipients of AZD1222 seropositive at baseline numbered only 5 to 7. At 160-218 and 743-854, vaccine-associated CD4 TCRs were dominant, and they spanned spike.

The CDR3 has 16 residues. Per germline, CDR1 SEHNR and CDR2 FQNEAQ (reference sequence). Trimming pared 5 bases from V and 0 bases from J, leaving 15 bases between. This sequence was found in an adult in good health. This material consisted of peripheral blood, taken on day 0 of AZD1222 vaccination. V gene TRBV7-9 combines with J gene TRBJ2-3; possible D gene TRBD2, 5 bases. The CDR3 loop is CASSDIEGASTDTQYF. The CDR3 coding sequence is TGTGCCAGCAGCGACATAGAGGGTGCTAGCACAGATACGCAGTATTTT.